This T cell receptor beta chain was found in a study of identifying expanded T cells in peripheral blood. This clone was detected only a few times. The assay was immunoSEQ multiplex PCR, and TCRdb's table has in-frame clones only and misses some. The sample consists of about 82,000 clones, over 85% of them appearing once. V gave up 0 bases and J gave up 6 bases, with 9 bases separating them. The CDR3 has 14 amino acids. The germline CDR1 and CDR2 sequences are MNHEY and SVGAGI. Source material: blood. The TCR sequence derives from a person aged 18 to 75 in good health. This chain joins TRBV6-5 and TRBJ1-5, with D possibly being TRBD1 (5 bases). The CDR3 DNA is TGTGCCAGCAGTTACTCAGGGGCCTCTCAGCCCCAGCATTTT. Amino acid sequence: CASSYSGASQPQHF.